Listed here are 6 T cell receptor beta chains from one sample, sequenced in a study of OX40 agonist ivuxolimab in advanced cancers. Using immunoSEQ multiplex PCR, the repertoire was profiled, and TCRdb retains in-frame clones only, with some absent. The data contain some 57,000 clones, roughly 81% of them singletons. Sequences were derived from CD4+ or CD8+ T cells sorted from blood, sampled in a trial of the OX40 agonist ivuxolimab. All receptors come from an adult with an advanced solid tumor such as melanoma, head and neck, liver or kidney cancer.

The chain employs TRBV6-6 and TRBJ2-7; TRBD2 might be the D (6 bases). V lost 2 bases to trimming and J lost 3 bases, with 11 bases between them. The CDR3 has 14 residues. Germline CDR1 and CDR2: MNHNY and SVGAGI (reference sequence). This CDR3 is CASSYRGLNYEQYF. The DNA of the CDR3 is TGTGCCAGCAGTTACAGGGGACTTAACTACGAGCAGTACTTC.

V is TRBV28 and J is TRBJ2-1, with 7 bases aligning to TRBD2. This CDR3 has 19 amino acids. CDR1 is MDHEN and CDR2 is SYDVKM in the germline V gene. V was pared by 9 bases and J by 4 bases, with 24 bases of the junction left unmatched. The CDR3 reads CASSSMPGGKGSRYNEQFF. The CDR3 nucleotides read TGTGCCAGTTCGTCCATGCCGGGAGGAAAAGGGTCCCGATACAATGAGCAGTTCTTC.

V usage is TRBV6-5 and J usage is TRBJ1-5; D possibly corresponds to TRBD1 (5 bases). The germline V and J ends were trimmed by 6 bases and 0 bases, with 12 bases remaining between them. CDR3 size: 15 residues. CDR1 is MNHEY, CDR2 SVGAGI, per germline. DNA of the CDR3: TGTGCCAGCAGGACGGCGACAGCTAGCAATCAGCCCCAGCATTTT. It specifies CASRTATASNQPQHF.

CDR3 sequence reads: CASRLGDRGDTEAFF. Written as DNA, the CDR3 is TGTGCCAGTAGACTGGGGGACAGGGGGGACACTGAAGCTTTCTTT. V and J are TRBV19 and TRBJ1-1; 11 bases map to TRBD1. The CDR3 sequence is 15 residues long. Unmatched junction bases numbered 6, after V lost 6 bases and J lost 3 bases. Per germline, CDR1 LNHDA and CDR2 SQIVND (reference sequence). Full variable domain (missing parts from reference TRBV19 and TRBJ1-1): DGGITQSPKYLFRKEGQNVTLSCEQNLNHDAMYWYRQDPGQGLRLIYYSQIVNDFQKGDIAEGYSVSREKKESFPLTVTSAQKNPTAFYLCASRLGDRGDTEAFFGQGTRLTVV.

This chain connects TRBV6-1 to TRBJ2-7; no reliable D call. V was cut by 2 bases and J by 4 bases, with 9 bases left in between. The V gene's germline CDR1 is MNHNS and CDR2 SASEGT. This CDR3 has 13 amino acids. In DNA form, the CDR3 reads TGTGCCAGCAGTGAACGGGCCGAGTACGAGCAGTACTTC. Encoded protein: CASSERAEYEQYF.

Only one count was recorded for this clone. The V gene is TRBV10-2, the J gene TRBJ1-5; no clear D. Germline lookup yields CDR1 WSHSY and CDR2 SAAADI. The CDR3 consists of 16 residues. Deletions cut 1 base from V and 2 bases from J, with 12 bases between. Here the CDR3 DNA reads TGCGCCAGCAGTGAGTTTTTGGGTCGTGGCAATCAGCCCCAGCATTTT. Translated: CASSEFLGRGNQPQHF.